The text below deals with one T cell receptor beta chain. The record originates from a study of blood T cell repertoires in COVID-19. Assay used: immunoSEQ multiplex PCR; TCRdb lists only in-frame clones, some missing. The sample shows around 180,000 clones, around 90% of them seen only once. This CDR3 is 18 amino acids long. The clonotype was recovered from a man aged 55 to 70 with acute or convalescent COVID-19. J is TRBJ2-7 and V is TRBV21-1; TRBD1 is the table's D call, not checked against the DNA. TRBV21-1 is an annotated pseudogene. The specimen sequenced was peripheral blood. The CDR3 spells CASSKGLRDSLSYPEQYF. Here the CDR3 DNA reads TGTGCCAGCAGCAAAGGCCTCCGGGACAGCCTGTCGTACCCCGAGCAGTACTTC.